This T cell receptor beta chain was found in a study of blood T cell repertoires in COVID-19. Study details: Sites across the United States, Italy and Spain contributed samples from acute and convalescent COVID-19. The analysed material was cDNA or gDNA that came from T cells, B-cell-depleted T cells, or PBMCs.

The germline V gene encodes CDR1 LNHNV and CDR2 YYDKDF (reference sequence). Trimming left V 3 bases short and J 4 bases short, with 7 bases between. CDR3 length equals 13 residues. Under the authors' procedure: Amplifying reference gene primers gave estimates of nucleated cell counts. Data came from immunoSEQ multiplex PCR; TCRdb stores just in-frame clones and leaves some out. V, J and clone size were drawn from that table, and D and trimming were deduced from the DNA. This table holds around 94,000 clones, nearly 90% found once. The sequence was obtained from a man aged 50 to 60 with active COVID-19. The genes are TRBV15 and TRBJ1-5; possibly TRBD1 for D (6 bases). The specimen was peripheral blood. CDR3 nucleotide sequence: TGTGCCACCAGCAGTGACAGGAATCAGCCCCAGCATTTT. This codes for CATSSDRNQPQHF.